This T cell receptor beta chain was sequenced for a study of cytomegalovirus exposure and HLA in healthy donors (dated by TCRdb to about 2017). In the study overall: According to an earlier analysis of several hundred of the donors, 150 million to 200 million T cells yielded roughly 110 million unique TCR beta sequences and approximately 300 Gb of sequence data. All discovery cohort repertoires had been generated on a single sequencing platform. Across 398 genotyped donors of the cohort, an average of roughly 250,000 unique TCR beta nucleotide sequences per donor were sequenced, and 15% to 20% of those sequences were non-productive. HLA typing included class I and class II loci at four-digit resolution. An earlier analysis of roughly 600 of the donors used high-throughput TCR beta sequencing to judge whether each TCR beta V gene segment behaved as functional or pseudogenic. The study aimed to test whether signatures of past pathogen exposure could be identified by cataloging public T cell receptors. Typing coverage differed by locus: A, B, C, DRB1 and DQB1 were typed in about 629-630 donors, DQA1 in about 500, DPA1 in 600 to 610, and DPB1 in 450 to 490. The later analysis used no new phenotypic data to find candidate immune exposures, relying instead on TCR beta sequences and their occurrence across donors. To predict cytomegalovirus infection status, the study combined high-throughput TCR immunosequencing, statistical association of individual TCRs with disease status, and machine learning. Donor age, sex, ethnicity and CMV serostatus were compiled alongside the repertoire data. Roughly 5 DR-DQ haplotypes were handled as single units for association and clustering because linkage in the cohort was strong. Genome-wide SNP genotypes for about three fifths of the roughly 670 donors were used in a later genetic analysis, which treated that subset as a discovery cohort. In addition to the first cohort of approximately 650 subjects, a separate validation cohort of 120 different subjects was used. Using immunosequencing, the study profiled T cell repertoires from about 620 subjects and related those repertoires to cytomegalovirus serostatus. Among the roughly 400 genotyped donors, around 79% belonged to the genetic ancestry cluster associated with self-reported Caucasian donors. In a later analysis, previously published TCR beta repertoires from 550 to 700 donors were re-analyzed and high-resolution HLA genotyping was added so that TCR occurrence patterns could be studied. An early release covering roughly 580 HLA-typed donors comprised about 290 gigabases of sequencing data and tens of millions of unique TCR sequences.

Preparation of the library involved the immunoSEQ multiplex PCR assay. For the multiplex PCR, a mixture combining 60 forward primers for TCR Vbeta segments and 13 reverse primers for TCR Jbeta segments was used. The CDR3 region of rearranged TCR beta genes was amplified from genomic DNA by a multiplex PCR assay. The amplified TCR beta libraries were sequenced on the Illumina HiSeq System as 87-base-pair reads. Concerning the study's data processing: A later analysis tallied approximately 87 million unique TCR beta chains across the 700 or so repertoires, and approximately 9.9 million of those chains were shared by two or more donors. To remove PCR and sequencing errors, raw reads were error-corrected and collapsed into unique sequences using a nearest-neighbor algorithm that merged closely related sequences. Alignment of CDR3 sequences to IMGT reference sequences was used to assign V, D and J gene segments. For a sequence to be retained, at least a six-nucleotide match to both a V gene segment and a J gene segment was required. Rearrangements were called productive when the CDR3 lacked stop codons and stayed in frame with V and J; all others were non-productive. Following IMGT convention, CDR3 was defined as the stretch from the second conserved V-encoded cysteine to the conserved J-encoded phenylalanine. In an earlier analysis of around 540 of the donors, sequences lacking an unambiguous match to a single V gene segment were excluded. An earlier analysis of a few hundred of the donors classified V segments as functional when productive rearrangements were above 56.7% and as segregating when the standard deviation between donors was above 5%. A statistical classification framework was built to diagnose cytomegalovirus status from the catalog of TCR beta chain sequences. V and J gene assignment, in a later analysis, came from comparing TCR nucleotide sequences with IMGT/GENE-DB human TR gene sequences. Using the TCRdist pipeline, a later analysis assigned CDR3 sequences along with most-parsimonious VDJ recombination scenarios. In a later analysis, each TCR beta chain was defined by its CDR3 amino acid sequence together with its V-gene family, and reads lacking a unique V-gene family were excluded. To address suspected cross-contamination and a sequencing artifact, a later analysis removed 550 to 750 highly shared, low-generation-probability nucleotide sequences. For each public chain, a later analysis derived a clonal expansion index from normalized ranks of inferred template counts within each repertoire. A later analysis computed generation probabilities with a VDJ recombination model fitted to out-of-frame rearrangements, and checked the results against IGoR. In a later analysis, TCR-TCR, TCR-HLA and TCR-CMV co-occurrence was scored with hypergeometric tests, and a repertoire-size bias correction was applied to TCR pairs. False discovery rates were estimated in a later analysis by permuting HLA or CMV assignments 20 times. In a later analysis, co-occurring TCRs were grouped using DBSCAN, and TCRdist sequence similarity was added for clustering within HLA-allele-positive subsets. Co-occurrence clustering excluded repertoires with fewer than 30,000 or more than 120,000 public chains, plus five with anomalous nucleotide sharing. This immuneACCESS table, as held by TCRdb, lists in-frame sequences with V and J called but not all clones. Of the missing ones, under half trace to an unresolved V gene in checked studies; the others have no known cause. That table supplies the V and J calls and clone size; D and trimming were determined from the DNA. Within this sample are about 130,000 clones, with about 80% of them counted one time only. The top ten clonotypes cover around 2.2% of the sample.

Study-wide conclusions, independent of this receptor: The study gave a list of some 150 TCR beta chains associated with cytomegalovirus. Across donors, most TCR sequences were observed very rarely, whereas some public TCRs were present in many individuals. The classifier was reported to diagnose cytomegalovirus status with high specificity and sensitivity in both the original and validation cohorts. Linkage disequilibrium might explain the correlated functional status among segregating V segments, but an unknown experimental factor could not be excluded. In a later genetic analysis, a missense DCLRE1C variant was associated with V-gene and J-gene trimming of TCR beta chains, and the association was replicated in an independent cohort. Several of the top co-occurrence clusters appeared to be linked to parvovirus B19, influenza, CMV and Epstein-Barr virus, according to a later analysis. In an earlier analysis of about 600 of the donors, most TCR beta V segments appeared in productive rearrangements about 90% or about 30% of the time, broadly matching IMGT annotations. When HLA alleles, especially DR and DQ, strongly co-occurred, attributing TCR associations to individual alleles was difficult. A cluster of highly shared sequence variants was judged likely to represent a technical artifact of the sequencing pipeline. Because counts were too low, seventeen rarely observed V segments, including chromosome 9 orphons, were left out of the earlier analysis of approximately 580 of the donors. Most CMV-associated TCR beta chains appeared to be HLA-restricted in a later analysis, and the HLA associations seemed to be driven largely by CMV exposure. Compared with the approximately 700-donor mean, donors in an Asian-associated ancestry cluster had fewer N-insertions in productive TCRs, according to a later genetic analysis. A further reported finding was that TCR beta sequences accurately predicted the HLA-A and HLA-B alleles for most subjects in the first cohort. For the cohort, immune exposure information was limited to CMV serostatus. Sequencing depth was assumed to be roughly uniform across donors in the presence/absence analyses, though that assumption may not hold. A later analysis associated about 16,000 TCR beta sequences with specific HLA alleles at a false discovery rate of 0.05. Three of the identified cytomegalovirus-associated TCR beta chains were confirmed in vitro to be specific for cytomegalovirus antigens. A later analysis found that TCR association rates varied across HLA loci, with DRB1 alleles showing the most associated TCRs and HLA-C alleles the fewest. This cohort had only TCR beta chains sequenced, and the lack of alpha or paired-chain data limited which features could be detected. The authors suggested that the approach could potentially be generalized to other disease states and immunological phenotypes. Compared with equally common non-associated chains, HLA-associated TCR beta chains in a later analysis were more clonally expanded and had lower generation probabilities. Because some donors lacked HLA typing at each locus, the association tests relied only on the typed subset. Some IMGT-functional V segments, including TRBV6-2 and TRBV6-3, could not be told apart with the 87-base-pair reads, so those segments were excluded.

Clipping removes 4 bases from V and 6 bases from J, with 8 as the unmatched junction base count. The CDR3 starts with the cysteine, ends with the phenylalanine, and has 15 residues. Only the CDR3 portion is preserved as DNA: 45 bases, with reading frame beginning at the first base. Based on the germline V gene (reference sequence), the CDR1 and CDR2 sequences are LNHDA and SQIVND. In total, about 650 healthy bone marrow donors made up the cohort. Cohort members were all nominally healthy when sampled, although unrecorded immune exposures were likely present. The donor was CMV seronegative and was included in the group of a few hundred seronegative cohort members. A peripheral blood sample was provided by each donor, and peripheral blood mononuclear cells were used for TCR beta sequencing. The Qiagen DNeasy Blood Extraction Kit was used to extract genomic DNA from the blood cell samples. A note on this clone: What this receptor recognizes is not known. Base qualities are not recorded, but no much larger clone differs from it by a single base.

The sequence links TRBV19 to TRBJ2-1; 8 middle bases align to TRBD1. The sequenced sample consisted of PBMCs. This TCR was sampled from a young man in good health and CMV-seronegative. The DNA is TGTGCCAGTAGTACATGGACAGGGAAGGGCAATGAGCAGTTCTTC. This codes for CASSTWTGKGNEQFF. When the CDR3 is completed using the reference TRBV19 and TRBJ2-1 genes on either side, the full variable domain is DGGITQSPKYLFRKEGQNVTLSCEQNLNHDAMYWYRQDPGQGLRLIYYSQIVNDFQKGDIAEGYSVSREKKESFPLTVTSAQKNPTAFYLCASSTWTGKGNEQFFGPGTRLTVL.